A selection of T cell receptor beta chains follows, all from one sample in a study of early T cells in non-severe SARS-CoV-2 infection. TCRdb analysed the 5' RACE reads with MiXCR anew, one entry per CDR3 protein. The sample lists approximately 52,000 distinct CDR3 sequences; approximately 8% were seen once. Material for sequencing was whole blood. These receptors were obtained from an adult who was a healthcare worker with PCR-confirmed SARS-CoV-2 infection or an uninfected control (not recorded which). Each CDR3 is given with its conserved first and last residue.

V: TRBV6-5; CDR3: CASSPQSMGKNIQYF
V: TRBV7-2; CDR3: CASSPDSLGTDTQYF
V: TRBV28; CDR3: CASSLGTGGIEQFF
V: TRBV7-2; CDR3: CASSLRVADTQYF
V: TRBV7-2; CDR3: CASSSKTGYNEQFF
V: TRBV10-2; CDR3: CASSALTGNTEAFF
V: TRBV28; CDR3: CASTWRPDNSPLHF
V: TRBV5-1; CDR3: CASSLVRSPQETQYF
V: TRBV28; CDR3: CASSLRGQVRGELFF
V: TRBV18; CDR3: CASSPRGSETQYF
V: TRBV11-1; CDR3: CASSSDTYQETQYF
V: TRBV30; CDR3: CAWSTGGDSPLHF
V: TRBV19; CDR3: CASSSGTWNTGELFF
V: TRBV6-2/TRBV6-3; CDR3: CARIDRTNTGELFF
V: TRBV29-1; CDR3: CSVAPTQNQPQHF